Following are 29 T cell receptor beta chains from one sample sequenced in a study of OX40 agonist ivuxolimab in advanced cancers. TCRdb's table, derived via immunoSEQ multiplex PCR, lists solely in-frame clones and lacks some. The sample consists of some 80,000 clones, about 82% of them appearing once. The sequenced sample was CD4+ or CD8+ T cells sorted from blood, obtained in a trial of the OX40 agonist ivuxolimab. The receptors originated from an adult with an advanced solid tumor such as melanoma, head and neck, liver or kidney cancer.

The chain uses TRBV6-1 and TRBJ1-2, with D unresolved. Trimming took 3 bases from V and 8 from J, leaving 7 bases between them. The length of the CDR3 is 11 residues. Germline V gene lookup returns CDR1 MNHNS and CDR2 SASEGT. The CDR3 DNA follows: TGTGCCAGCAGTGAGGAACCGGGCTACACCTTC. Translated: CASSEEPGYTF.

The genes are TRBV18 and TRBJ1-4; a possible D gene is TRBD1 (5 bases). This CDR3 region has 12 residues. In germline, CDR1 is KGHSH, CDR2 LQKENI. V gave up 6 bases and J gave up 12 bases, with 14 bases separating them. CDR3 coding DNA: TGTGCCAGCTCTCTGCAGGGAACGGAACTGTTTTTT. Amino acid sequence: CASSLQGTELFF.

The chain links TRBV11-2 to TRBJ2-7, with 11 positions matching TRBD1. The CDR3 sequence is 14 residues long. In germline, CDR1 is SGHAT, CDR2 FQNNGV. V was pared by 3 bases and J by 6 bases, with 4 bases of the junction left unmatched. In DNA form, the CDR3 reads TGTGCCAGCAGCTTCGAAGGACAGGGGGCCGAGCAGTACTTC. Translated: CASSFEGQGAEQYF.

The CDR3 loop reads CASSLGQGRTEAFF. In nucleotides, the CDR3 is TGTGCCAGCAGCTTGGGACAGGGGCGGACTGAAGCTTTCTTT. The V gene is TRBV7-3, the J gene TRBJ1-1; 10 nucleotides align to TRBD1. Unmatched junction bases numbered 3, after V lost 3 bases and J lost 5 bases. There are 14 residues in the CDR3. CDR1 is SGHTA and CDR2 is FQGTGA in the germline V gene.

This rearrangement joins TRBV5-1 to TRBJ2-3; D remains unclear. The V and J ends lost 0 bases and 2 bases respectively, with 7 bases between them. The CDR3 loop spans 14 amino acids. The germline gives CDR1 SGHRS, CDR2 YFSETQ. The CDR3 bases are TGCGCCAGCAGCTTGGATCGGTCCACAGATACGCAGTATTTT. Protein sequence: CASSLDRSTDTQYF. The whole variable domain, remainder taken from reference TRBV5-1 and TRBJ2-3, is KAGVTQTPRYLIKTRGQQVTLSCSPISGHRSVSWYQQTPGQGLQFLFEYFSETQRNKGNFPGRFSGRQFSNSRSEMNVSTLELGDSALYLCASSLDRSTDTQYFGPGTRLTVL.

V gene TRBV11-2 combines with J gene TRBJ2-7; 7 nucleotides match TRBD2. The junction had 11 bases not matched to a gene; V was cut back by 5 bases and J by 4 bases. CDR1 and CDR2 (germline): SGHAT, FQNNGV. There are 15 residues in the CDR3. Here the CDR3 DNA reads TGTGCCAGCAGCCCCAGTGGGACTACGGGTTACGAGCAGTACTTC. This sequence encodes CASSPSGTTGYEQYF.

The chain joins TRBV6-1 to TRBJ1-1; no clear D. Germline V gene lookup returns CDR1 MNHNS and CDR2 SASEGT. V was shortened by 1 base and J by 4 bases, with 7 bases between the two germline ends. The CDR3 has 13 amino acids. In DNA form, the CDR3 reads TGTGCCAGCAGTGAAGGTCTTCTCACTGAAGCTTTCTTT. The encoded protein is CASSEGLLTEAFF.

The genes are TRBV5-1 and TRBJ2-7; tentatively, D is TRBD2 (5 bases). The CDR3 spans 13 residues. Trimming shortened V by 1 base and J by 2 bases, and 7 bases separated the two germline ends. Germline loops: CDR1 SGHRS, CDR2 YFSETQ. The CDR3 nucleotides are TGCGCCAGCAGCTTGAACGGGGCCTACGAGCAGTACTTC. Translation gives CASSLNGAYEQYF.

This chain uses TRBV25-1 with TRBJ1-2, with 9 bases fitting TRBD1. This CDR3 has 14 amino acids. Germline V gene lookup returns CDR1 MGHDK and CDR2 SYGVNS. V was clipped by 4 bases and J by 2 bases; unmatched bases: 2. CDR3 DNA: TGTGCCAGCAGTGTAGACAGGGGGAACTATGGCTACACCTTC. Protein product: CASSVDRGNYGYTF.

The chain employs TRBV4-2 and TRBJ2-3; 7 positions agree with TRBD2. V shed 5 bases and J 2 bases; nucleotides not matched to a gene: 4. This CDR3 is built from 14 residues. Germline lookup yields CDR1 LGHNA and CDR2 YNFKEQ. Written as DNA, the CDR3 is TGTGCCAGCAGCTCTAGCGGCCCCACAGATACGCAGTATTTT. This encodes CASSSSGPTDTQYF.

This rearrangement joins TRBV19 to TRBJ1-3; the D is unclear. Germline CDR1 is LNHDA and CDR2 is SQIVND (reference sequence). V shed 3 bases and J shed 3 bases, with 9 bases lying between them. The CDR3 runs to 14 residues. The CDR3 sequence: CASSIEGSGNTIYF. CDR3 sequence (DNA): TGTGCCAGTAGTATCGAAGGAAGTGGAAACACCATATATTTT.

This clone was picked up one time. The chain joins TRBV7-6 to TRBJ2-5; a possible D gene is TRBD1 (5 bases). The last part of the DNA fits TRBJ2-7 better; the J call may be wrong. Germline CDR1 and CDR2: SGHVS and FNYEAQ. The CDR3 spans 15 residues. CDR3 nucleotide sequence: TGTGCCAGCAGCTTAGTAGGGGTTCCCTCCTACGAGCAGTACTTC. Protein product: CASSLVGVPSYEQYF.

The CDR3 DNA follows: TGTGCCAGCAGGGCAGGAGGGGTAGGAGGCTACACCTTC. This encodes CASRAGGVGGYTF. J is TRBJ1-2 and V is TRBV6-6; a weak D match, TRBD1 (5 bases). The CDR3 runs 13 residues. The V gene's germline CDR1 is MNHNY and CDR2 SVGAGI (reference sequence). V lost 6 bases and J 8 bases, leaving 16 bases between the germline ends.

This chain links TRBV19 with TRBJ2-1; 8 nucleotides line up with TRBD1. Germline V gene data show CDR1 as LNHDA and CDR2 as SQIVND (reference sequence). CDR3 length: 16 residues. V shed 3 bases and J 7 bases; nucleotides not matched to a gene: 11. The CDR3 region is CASSISARGLGNEQFF. CDR3 sequence (DNA): TGTGCCAGTAGTATCTCTGCCAGGGGGCTAGGGAATGAGCAGTTCTTC.

The V call is TRBV5-1, the J call TRBJ2-7; possibly TRBD2 for D (6 bases). Germline CDR1 and CDR2: SGHRS and YFSETQ. The CDR3 is 14 amino acids. V was trimmed by 3 bases and J by 2 bases, leaving 12 bases between them. The CDR3 is CASSSRDSTYEQYF. The CDR3 bases are TGCGCCAGCAGCTCCCGGGACTCGACCTACGAGCAGTACTTC.

V is TRBV15 and J is TRBJ1-5; D is ambiguous. Trimming left V 1 base short and J 4 bases short, with 2 bases between. CDR1 LNHNV and CDR2 YYDKDF come from the germline V gene (reference sequence). The CDR3 has 12 amino acids. The CDR3 loop reads CATSRGNQPQHF. The CDR3 DNA sequence: TGTGCCACCAGCAGAGGTAATCAGCCCCAGCATTTT.

J is TRBJ1-6 and V is TRBV4-3, with TRBD1 matching over 9 bases. CDR3 length: 15 residues. CDR1 and CDR2 from the germline V gene are LGHNA and YSLEER. The junction had 5 bases not matched to a gene; V was cut back by 4 bases and J by 7 bases. The CDR3 DNA reads TGCGCCAGCAGCCTCGAGGACAGGGGAAATTCACCCCTCCACTTT. Translating it yields CASSLEDRGNSPLHF.

V and J are TRBV11-2 and TRBJ2-7; maybe TRBD1 (5 bases). The germline gives CDR1 SGHAT, CDR2 FQNNGV. Trimming shortened V by 1 base and J by 6 bases, and 13 bases separated the two germline ends. CDR3 size: 14 residues. The CDR3 region has the DNA TGTGCCAGCAGCTTAGGGGGCCCCGCCTCCGAGCAGTACTTC. This encodes CASSLGGPASEQYF.

Only a few counts were recorded for this clone. This chain links TRBV5-4 with TRBJ1-2; D possibly corresponds to TRBD1 (6 bases). There are 14 residues in the CDR3. The germline V gene encodes CDR1 SGHNT and CDR2 YYREEE (reference sequence). V was trimmed by 2 bases and J by 5 bases, leaving 13 bases between them. This chain's CDR3 is CASSLDRRNYGYTF. In DNA, the CDR3 is TGTGCCAGCAGCTTAGACAGGAGAAATTATGGCTACACCTTC.

This chain links TRBV4-1 with TRBJ2-5; 8 bases are a match to TRBD2. The length of the CDR3 is 14 residues. Per the germline V gene, CDR1 is MGHRA and CDR2 is YSYEKL. Trimming took 5 bases from V and 5 from J; bases not matched to a gene: 7. The CDR3 reads CASSNSGGGETQYF. DNA of the CDR3: TGCGCCAGCAGCAACAGCGGGGGAGGTGAGACCCAGTACTTC.

The chain links TRBV5-4 to TRBJ2-5, with unresolved D. V was trimmed by 0 bases and J by 3 bases, leaving 6 bases between them. Germline V gene lookup returns CDR1 SGHNT and CDR2 YYREEE (reference sequence). CDR3 size: 13 residues. The CDR3 is CASSLDWEETQYF. DNA of the CDR3: TGTGCCAGCAGCTTGGACTGGGAAGAGACCCAGTACTTC.

The gene calls are TRBV18 and TRBJ2-1, with 9 bases aligning to TRBD2. Looked up from germline, CDR1 is KGHSH and CDR2 is LQKENI. V lost 3 bases and J lost 1; bases outside the gene matches: 4. The CDR3 loop spans 16 amino acids. The CDR3 region has the DNA TGTGCCAGCTCACCGTCTAGCGGGATATCCTACAATGAGCAGTTCTTC. Translating gives CASSPSSGISYNEQFF.

The chain combines TRBV6-1 with TRBJ2-7, with 10 bases that match TRBD2. The germline V gene encodes CDR1 MNHNS and CDR2 SASEGT. The CDR3 sequence is 14 residues long. With V trimmed by 7 bases and J by 3 bases, 6 bases remained unmatched. The CDR3 reads CASKKTSGYYEQYF. The CDR3 DNA reads as TGTGCCAGCAAGAAGACTAGCGGGTACTACGAGCAGTACTTC.

The genes are TRBV9 and TRBJ1-1; no reliable D call. Trimming took 4 bases from V and 5 from J, leaving 9 bases between them. Germline V lookup: CDR1 SGDLS, CDR2 YYNGEE. CDR3 size: 12 residues. This CDR3 reads CASSRLGTEAFF. The CDR3, as DNA: TGTGCCAGCAGCCGTCTGGGGACTGAAGCTTTCTTT.

This clone was seen more than once but under ten times. CDR3 bases: TGTGCCAGCAGCCAATTCGGGACTAGCGGTGAGGAGCAGTACTTC. As protein: CASSQFGTSGEEQYF. J is TRBJ2-7 and V is TRBV16; TRBD2 aligns across 11 bases. The CDR3 loop spans 15 amino acids. Germline V gene data show CDR1 as KGHSY and CDR2 as FQNENV. V lost 1 base to trimming and J lost 7 bases; unmatched junction nucleotides: 6.

The V call is TRBV9, the J call TRBJ2-7; tentatively, D is TRBD2 (6 bases). CDR1 is SGDLS, CDR2 YYNGEE, per germline. This CDR3 has 14 residues. Trimming removed 0 bases at V and 1 base at J, with 8 bases between. The CDR3 bases are TGTGCCAGCAGCGTAGATGCGGGATCCTACGAGCAGTACTTC. Translating gives CASSVDAGSYEQYF.

This sequence joins TRBV21-1 and TRBJ2-3; TRBD2 is the table's D call, not checked against the DNA. TRBV21-1 is a pseudogene locus. CDR3 length: 14 residues. The CDR3 protein is CASRSTTGADTQYF. The CDR3 DNA reads TGTGCCAGCCGCTCCACTACCGGGGCAGATACGCAGTATTTT.

This clone was found a few times. The gene calls are TRBV6-5 and TRBJ1-2, with 7 positions matching TRBD1. The ends lost 2 bases at V and 8 bases at J; junction bases unmatched: 5. CDR1 and CDR2 from the germline V gene are MNHEY and SVGAGI. CDR3 length: 13 residues. In DNA, the CDR3 is TGTGCCAGCAGTTACGACAGGGTAGCGGGCTACACCTTC. This translates into CASSYDRVAGYTF.

The rearrangement joins TRBV5-1 to TRBJ1-3; no clear D gene. Germline V lookup: CDR1 SGHRS, CDR2 YFSETQ. Trimming took 2 bases from V and 0 from J, leaving 12 bases between them. The CDR3 contains 16 residues. CDR3 in DNA: TGCGCCAGCAGCTTTGGTGACCGATACTCTGGAAACACCATATATTTT. Protein product: CASSFGDRYSGNTIYF.